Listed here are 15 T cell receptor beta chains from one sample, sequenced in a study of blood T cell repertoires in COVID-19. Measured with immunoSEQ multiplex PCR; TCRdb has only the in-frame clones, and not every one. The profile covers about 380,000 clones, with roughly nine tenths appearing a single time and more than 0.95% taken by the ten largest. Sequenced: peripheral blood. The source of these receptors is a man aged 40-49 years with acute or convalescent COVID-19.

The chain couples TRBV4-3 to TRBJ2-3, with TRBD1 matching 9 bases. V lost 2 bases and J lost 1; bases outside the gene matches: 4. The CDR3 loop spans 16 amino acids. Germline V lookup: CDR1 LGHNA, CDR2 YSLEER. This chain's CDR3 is CASSQTQGARTDTQYF. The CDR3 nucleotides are TGCGCCAGCAGCCAAACACAGGGGGCCCGCACAGATACGCAGTATTTT.

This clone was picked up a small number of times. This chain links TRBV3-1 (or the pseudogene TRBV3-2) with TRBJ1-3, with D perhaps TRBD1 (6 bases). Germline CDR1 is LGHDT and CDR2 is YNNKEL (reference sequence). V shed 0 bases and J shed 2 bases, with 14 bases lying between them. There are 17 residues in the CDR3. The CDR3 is CASSQERGTPAGNTIYF. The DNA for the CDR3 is TGTGCCAGCAGCCAAGAGCGTGGGACACCCGCTGGAAACACCATATATTTT.

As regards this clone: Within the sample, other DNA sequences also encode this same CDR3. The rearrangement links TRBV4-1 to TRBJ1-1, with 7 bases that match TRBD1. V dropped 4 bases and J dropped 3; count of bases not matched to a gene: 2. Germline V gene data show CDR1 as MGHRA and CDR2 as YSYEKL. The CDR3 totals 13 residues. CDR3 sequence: CASSRTGDTEAFF. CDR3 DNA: TGCGCCAGCAGCCGCACAGGGGACACTGAAGCTTTCTTT.

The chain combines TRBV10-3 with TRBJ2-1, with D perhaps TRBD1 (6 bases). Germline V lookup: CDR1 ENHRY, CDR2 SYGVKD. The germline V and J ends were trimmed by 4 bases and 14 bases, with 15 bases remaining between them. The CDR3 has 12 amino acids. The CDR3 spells CAISVQGRKKFF. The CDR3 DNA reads TGTGCCATCAGTGTCCAGGGGCGCAAGAAGTTCTTC.

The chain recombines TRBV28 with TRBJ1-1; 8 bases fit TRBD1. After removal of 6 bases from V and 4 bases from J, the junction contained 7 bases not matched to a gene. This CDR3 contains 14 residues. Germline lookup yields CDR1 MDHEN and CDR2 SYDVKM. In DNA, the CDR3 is TGTGCCAGCAGCACAACAGGGGGAACCACTGAAGCTTTCTTT. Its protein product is CASSTTGGTTEAFF.

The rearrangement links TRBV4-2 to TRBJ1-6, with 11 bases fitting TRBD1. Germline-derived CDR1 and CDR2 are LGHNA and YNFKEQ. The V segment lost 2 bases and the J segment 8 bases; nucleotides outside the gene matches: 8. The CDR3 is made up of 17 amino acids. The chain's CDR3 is CASSQNPPGQGDSPLHF. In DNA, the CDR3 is TGTGCCAGCAGCCAAAATCCTCCGGGACAGGGGGATTCACCCCTCCACTTT.

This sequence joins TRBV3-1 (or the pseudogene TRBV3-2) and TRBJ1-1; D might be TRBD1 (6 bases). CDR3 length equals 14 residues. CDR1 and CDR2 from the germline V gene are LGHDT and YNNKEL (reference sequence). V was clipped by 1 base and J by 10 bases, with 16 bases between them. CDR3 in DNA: TGTGCCAGCAGCCAAGCGAGTCAGGGGTACGGAGCTTTCTTT. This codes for CASSQASQGYGAFF.

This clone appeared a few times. CDR3 sequence: CASSLKRYRELVRNSPLHF. CDR3 bases: TGTGCCAGCAGTCTGAAGCGATACAGGGAGCTGGTTCGAAATTCACCCCTCCACTTT. V gene TRBV27 combines with J gene TRBJ1-6, with D maybe TRBD1 (6 bases). V lost 5 bases and J lost 7, with 27 bases in between. The CDR3 sequence is 19 residues long. Germline V CDR1 and CDR2: MNHEY, SMNVEV (reference sequence).

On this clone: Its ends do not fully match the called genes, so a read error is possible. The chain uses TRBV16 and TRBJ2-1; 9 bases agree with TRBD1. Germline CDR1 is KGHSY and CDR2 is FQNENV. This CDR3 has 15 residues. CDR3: CASNQGGQGYNEQFF. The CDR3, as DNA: TGTGCCAGCAACCAAGGGGGACAGGGCTACAATGAGCAGTTCTTC.

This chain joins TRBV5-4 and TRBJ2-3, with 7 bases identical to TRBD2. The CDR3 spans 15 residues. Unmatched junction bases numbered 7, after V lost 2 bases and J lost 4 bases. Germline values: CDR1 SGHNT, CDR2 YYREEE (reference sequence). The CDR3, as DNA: TGTGCCAGCAGCTTAACGGGAGGTCGCCCAGATACGCAGTATTTT. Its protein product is CASSLTGGRPDTQYF.

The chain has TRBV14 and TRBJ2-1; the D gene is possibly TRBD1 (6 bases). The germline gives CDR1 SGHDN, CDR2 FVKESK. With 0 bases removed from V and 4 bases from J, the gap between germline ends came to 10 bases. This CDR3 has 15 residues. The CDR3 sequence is CASSQDAQGYNEQFF. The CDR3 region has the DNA TGTGCCAGCAGCCAAGACGCACAGGGTTACAATGAGCAGTTCTTC.

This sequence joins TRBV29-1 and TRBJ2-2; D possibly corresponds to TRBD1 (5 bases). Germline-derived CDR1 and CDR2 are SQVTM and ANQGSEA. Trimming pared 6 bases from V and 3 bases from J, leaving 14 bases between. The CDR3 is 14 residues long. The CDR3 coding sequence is TGCAGCGTCCCCGTGGACAACGACACCGGGGAGCTGTTTTTT. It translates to CSVPVDNDTGELFF.

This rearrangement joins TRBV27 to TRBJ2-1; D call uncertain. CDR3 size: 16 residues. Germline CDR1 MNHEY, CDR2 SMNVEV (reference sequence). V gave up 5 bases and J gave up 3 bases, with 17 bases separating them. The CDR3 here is CASSLRPREIYNEQFF. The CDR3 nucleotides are TGTGCCAGCAGTCTCAGGCCACGAGAAATCTACAATGAGCAGTTCTTC.

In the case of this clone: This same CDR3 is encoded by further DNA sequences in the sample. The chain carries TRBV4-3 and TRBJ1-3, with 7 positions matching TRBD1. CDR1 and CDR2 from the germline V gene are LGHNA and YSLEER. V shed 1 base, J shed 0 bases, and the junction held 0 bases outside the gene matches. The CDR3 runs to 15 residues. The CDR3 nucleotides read TGCGCCAGCAGCCAAGGGACAGGCTCTGGAAACACCATATATTTT. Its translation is CASSQGTGSGNTIYF.

The CDR3 is CASSERAGVGADTQYF. DNA for the CDR3: TGTGCCAGCAGCGAGAGGGCGGGAGTAGGTGCAGATACGCAGTATTTT. The rearrangement links TRBV11-2 to TRBJ2-3; 7 positions agree with TRBD2. V gave up 5 bases and J gave up 4 bases; unmatched junction bases: 12. Germline assignment: CDR1 SGHAT and CDR2 FQNNGV. The CDR3 extends over 16 amino acids.